This entry lists 24 T cell receptor beta chains sequenced from one sample in a study of cytotoxic CD8 clonotypes in ibrutinib-treated CLL. The data were produced by immunoSEQ multiplex PCR, yet TCRdb's version contains in-frame clones alone and is incomplete. This table holds 100,000 to 150,000 clones, around 85% found once. Material: PBMCs, obtained after 24 months of ibrutinib treatment. The receptors originated from a human donor with chronic lymphocytic leukemia.

The rearrangement links TRBV7-2 to TRBJ2-1, with D perhaps TRBD1 (5 bases). Germline values: CDR1 SGHTA, CDR2 FQGNSA. Trimming pared 5 bases from V and 8 bases from J, leaving 16 bases between. The CDR3 spans 14 residues. For the CDR3, the DNA is TGTGCCAGCAGCCGCCGCAGGGCAGGCGATGAGCAGTTCTTC. Translated: CASSRRRAGDEQFF.

The chain recombines TRBV5-8 with TRBJ2-2, with 11 bases aligning to TRBD1. The CDR3 covers 16 residues. Germline CDR1 SGHTS, CDR2 YDEGEE. The trim removed 10 bases at V and 6 bases at J, leaving 14 bases unmatched. CDR3 residues: CARPDRGLGRPGELFF. CDR3 DNA sequence: TGTGCCCGTCCGGACAGGGGGCTGGGGAGGCCCGGGGAGCTGTTTTTT.

The chain carries TRBV5-4 and TRBJ1-3; 8 positions match TRBD1. The CDR3 is 14 residues long. The trim removed 4 bases at V and 2 bases at J, leaving 2 bases unmatched. Germline assignment: CDR1 SGHNT and CDR2 YYREEE (reference sequence). The CDR3 is CASSPDRAGNTIYF. The CDR3 bases are TGTGCCAGCAGCCCGGACAGGGCTGGAAACACCATATATTTT.

The rearrangement uses TRBV28 and TRBJ2-1; TRBD1 matches 9 bases. The CDR3 has 15 amino acids. Germline loops: CDR1 MDHEN, CDR2 SYDVKM. V lost 5 bases and J lost 8; bases outside the gene matches: 10. The CDR3 spells CASSTRDRDFDEQFF. Here the CDR3 DNA reads TGTGCCAGCAGTACCCGGGACAGGGATTTCGATGAGCAGTTCTTC.

The chain combines TRBV4-2 with TRBJ2-2; 9 nucleotides align to TRBD2. Per germline, CDR1 LGHNA and CDR2 YNFKEQ. The CDR3 is 16 residues long. Trimming cost V 0 bases and J 6 bases; bases outside gene matches: 5. This CDR3 is CASSQEVIAGAGELFF. The DNA of the CDR3 is TGTGCCAGCAGCCAAGAGGTTATAGCGGGAGCCGGGGAGCTGTTTTTT.

The CDR3 spells CASSYDRMNSPLHF. The CDR3 nucleotides read TGTGCCAGCAGTTATGACAGGATGAATTCACCCCTCCACTTT. The genes are TRBV27 and TRBJ1-6; possible D gene TRBD1, 6 bases. CDR1 is MNHEY, CDR2 SMNVEV, per germline (reference sequence). V dropped 4 bases and J dropped 7 bases, with 11 bases sitting between them. This CDR3 is 14 amino acids long.

This sequence joins TRBV7-2 and TRBJ2-7; D is uncertain. V gave up 1 base and J gave up 6 bases, with 13 bases separating them. Germline CDR1 is SGHTA and CDR2 is FQGNSA. This CDR3 is built from 14 residues. DNA of the CDR3: TGTGCCAGCAGCTTAGAGGGTGTCAGTTCCGAGCAGTACTTC. Translated, it gives CASSLEGVSSEQYF.

The rearrangement joins TRBV12-2 to TRBJ1-3. TRBV12-2 is given as a pseudogene. This CDR3 is built from 16 residues. CDR3 residues: CASRLELGNAGNTIYF. CDR3 bases: TGTGCAAGTCGCTTAGAACTAGGGAATGCTGGAAACACCATATATTTT.

The V call is TRBV10-3, the J call TRBJ2-1, with unresolved D. CDR3 length: 11 amino acids. The germline CDR1 and CDR2 sequences are ENHRY and SYGVKD. The V end was cut by 7 bases, the J end by 1 base, with 2 bases between. The CDR3 DNA reads TGTGCCATCACTTCCTACAATGAGCAGTTCTTC. Encoded protein: CAITSYNEQFF.

The V gene is TRBV5-1, the J gene TRBJ2-1; D is possibly TRBD2 (5 bases). CDR3 size: 15 residues. Trimming left V 1 base short and J 4 bases short, with 12 bases between. Germline CDR1 is SGHRS and CDR2 is YFSETQ. The CDR3 DNA is TGCGCCAGCAGCTTGCTTCTAGCCCATTACAATGAGCAGTTCTTC. It codes for CASSLLLAHYNEQFF.

V and J are TRBV4-3 and TRBJ1-4, with TRBD1 as a possible D gene (5 bases). In germline, CDR1 is LGHNA, CDR2 YSLEER. The germline V and J ends were trimmed by 1 base and 7 bases, with 16 bases remaining between them. The CDR3 extends over 16 amino acids. In DNA form, the CDR3 reads TGCGCCAGCAGCCAAGGGAGGGGTAGGGTAGGTGAAAAACTGTTTTTT. Protein product: CASSQGRGRVGEKLFF.

This sequence joins TRBV5-1 and TRBJ1-2; 7 nucleotides align to TRBD1. The germline V gene has CDR1 SGHRS and CDR2 YFSETQ. CDR3 length: 14 residues. V trimming: 4 bases; J trimming: 7 bases; junction bases outside the gene matches: 10. The CDR3 DNA reads as TGCGCCAGCAGCGTGGGGGGGACAGCGTCTGGCTACACCTTC. Its translation: CASSVGGTASGYTF. Full variable domain (remainder filled in from reference TRBV5-1 and TRBJ1-2): KAGVTQTPRYLIKTRGQQVTLSCSPISGHRSVSWYQQTPGQGLQFLFEYFSETQRNKGNFPGRFSGRQFSNSRSEMNVSTLELGDSALYLCASSVGGTASGYTFGSGTRLTVV.

The chain couples TRBV28 to TRBJ2-7; tentative D call: TRBD1 (6 bases). Trimming left V 4 bases short and J 9 bases short, with 16 bases between. This CDR3 has 13 amino acids. Germline loops: CDR1 MDHEN, CDR2 SYDVKM. The CDR3 DNA follows: TGTGCCAGCAGTTCGGACAGCCCGGCAGGGCAGTACTTC. Translating it yields CASSSDSPAGQYF.

This clone was seen a handful of times. V and J are TRBV7-3 and TRBJ2-2; D remains unclear. Trimming pared 5 bases from V and 4 bases from J, leaving 8 bases between. Germline V gives CDR1 SGHTA, CDR2 FQGTGA. This CDR3 contains 13 residues. The CDR3 loop is CASSPTLTGELFF. The CDR3 DNA reads TGTGCCAGCAGCCCAACGCTCACCGGGGAGCTGTTTTTT.

J is TRBJ2-1 and V is TRBV5-6; D may be TRBD1 (5 bases). This CDR3 has 16 residues. CDR1 and CDR2 from the germline V gene are SGHDT and YYEEEE. The germline V and J ends were trimmed by 4 bases and 2 bases, with 16 bases remaining between them. CDR3 sequence (DNA): TGTGCCAGCAGCCCGTCGACAGTAACCGCCTACAATGAGCAGTTCTTC. Translating it yields CASSPSTVTAYNEQFF.

The V gene is TRBV9, the J gene TRBJ2-2; unclear D gene. The V end lost 0 bases, the J end lost 4 bases, and 10 bases lay between the germline ends. Germline V CDR1 and CDR2: SGDLS, YYNGEE. The CDR3 covers 15 residues. CDR3 nucleotide sequence: TGTGCCAGCAGCGTAGGGGCTCTGGTCACCGGGGAGCTGTTTTTT. Its protein product is CASSVGALVTGELFF.

The gene calls are TRBV18 and TRBJ1-4; D unclear. Per the germline V gene, CDR1 is KGHSH and CDR2 is LQKENI. The V end was cut by 3 bases, the J end by 8 bases, with 19 bases between. This CDR3 spans 16 amino acids. CDR3 sequence (DNA): TGTGCCAGCTCACCCGGGGAGGAGAGAGCCTCAGAAAAACTGTTTTTT. Protein product: CASSPGEERASEKLFF.

The rearrangement links TRBV15 to TRBJ1-5; D gene uncertain. The germline V gene has CDR1 LNHNV and CDR2 YYDKDF (reference sequence). This CDR3 is 14 amino acids long. V was cut by 1 base and J by 0 bases, with 4 bases left in between. In DNA form, the CDR3 reads TGTGCCACCAGCAGAGCGCTTAGCAATCAGCCCCAGCATTTT. It specifies CATSRALSNQPQHF. Variable domain in full (rest from reference TRBV15 and TRBJ1-5): DAMVIQNPRYQVTQFGKPVTLSCSQTLNHNVMYWYQQKSSQAPKLLFHYYDKDFNNEADTPDNFQSRRPNTSFCFLDIRSPGLGDTAMYLCATSRALSNQPQHFGDGTRLSIL.

The chain couples TRBV6-6 to TRBJ2-7, with TRBD2 matching over 12 bases. The germline gives CDR1 MNHNY, CDR2 SVGAGI (reference sequence). The CDR3 totals 14 residues. V gave up 6 bases and J gave up 5 bases; unmatched junction bases: 5. CDR3 coding DNA: TGTGCCAGCAGACAGACTAGCGGGAGCCACGAGCAGTACTTC. Residues: CASRQTSGSHEQYF.

The genes are TRBV29-1 and TRBJ2-1, with 8 nucleotides matching TRBD2. Trimming at V came to 5 bases and at J to 8 bases, leaving 5 bases not matched to a gene. The CDR3 extends over 12 amino acids. Germline CDR1 reads SQVTM; CDR2 reads ANQGSEA. CDR3 sequence: CSVMTSAYEQFF. The CDR3 DNA reads as TGCAGCGTTATGACTAGCGCGTATGAGCAGTTCTTC.

This chain connects TRBV5-8 to TRBJ2-3, with 11 bases that match TRBD2. The germline gives CDR1 SGHTS, CDR2 YDEGEE. The CDR3 consists of 16 residues. After removal of 6 bases from V and 5 bases from J, the junction contained 11 bases not matched to a gene. The DNA of the CDR3 is TGTGCCAGCAACCACGGGACTAGCGGAGCTGGAGATACGCAGTATTTT. This codes for CASNHGTSGAGDTQYF.

This rearrangement joins TRBV19 to TRBJ2-3; 9 bases align to TRBD1. Germline trimming cut 1 base from V and 3 bases from J; bases unmatched to any gene: 2. The CDR3 spans 15 residues. Germline V gene data show CDR1 as LNHDA and CDR2 as SQIVND (reference sequence). The CDR3 here is CASSIAGQGTDTQYF. Written as DNA, the CDR3 is TGTGCCAGTAGTATAGCGGGACAGGGAACAGATACGCAGTATTTT. Looking up the rest from reference TRBV19 and TRBJ2-3 gives the full variable domain: DGGITQSPKYLFRKEGQNVTLSCEQNLNHDAMYWYRQDPGQGLRLIYYSQIVNDFQKGDIAEGYSVSREKKESFPLTVTSAQKNPTAFYLCASSIAGQGTDTQYFGPGTRLTVL.

The chain carries TRBV11-1 and TRBJ2-5; no clear D. Germline V gives CDR1 SGHAT, CDR2 FQDESV (reference sequence). V gave up 3 bases and J gave up 4 bases, with 12 bases separating them. The CDR3 consists of 14 residues. The CDR3: CASSFGPGGETQYF. The CDR3 DNA reads TGTGCCAGCAGCTTTGGGCCGGGTGGAGAGACCCAGTACTTC.

V usage is TRBV7-2 and J usage is TRBJ1-2; TRBD1 is a possible D gene (5 bases). This CDR3 is built from 13 residues. V was clipped by 5 bases and J by 2 bases, with 9 bases between them. Looked up from germline, CDR1 is SGHTA and CDR2 is FQGNSA. The CDR3 coding sequence is TGTGCCAGCAGCAACAGACAGAACTATGGCTACACCTTC. As protein: CASSNRQNYGYTF.